The rows below give T cell receptor beta chains drawn from one sample of a study of memory CD4+ T cells and cytomegalovirus serostatus. Generated by immunoSEQ multiplex PCR, the TCRdb table keeps only in-frame clones and is missing some. The table lists about 41,000 clones, around 79% of them singletons. The sample consisted of memory CD4+ T cells from blood. These receptors all come from an adult in good health and CMV-seronegative. Each CDR3 is given with its conserved first and last residue. Fields, in order: D gene, clone size, V gene, J gene, CDR3 protein, CDR3 DNA. A D gene is named only where the DNA matches it firmly. Not all rows give a size; the values are once, few, many and, for expanded clones, a class.

d_call: -; clone_size: -; v_call: TRBV19; j_call: TRBJ1-1; cdr3_aa: CASSGQSSNTEAFF; cdr3_nt: TGTGCCAGTAGCGGACAGAGTTCTAACACTGAAGCTTTCTTT
d_call: -; clone_size: -; v_call: TRBV6-5; j_call: TRBJ2-7; cdr3_aa: CASSRWDHNYEQYF; cdr3_nt: TGTGCCAGCAGTAGATGGGACCACAACTACGAGCAGTACTTC
d_call: TRBD1; clone_size: medium-sized; v_call: TRBV6-1; j_call: TRBJ2-2; cdr3_aa: CASSSQGADTGELFF; cdr3_nt: TGTGCCAGCAGTTCACAGGGGGCGGACACCGGGGAGCTGTTTTTT
d_call: -; clone_size: -; v_call: TRBV11-1; j_call: TRBJ1-1; cdr3_aa: CASSSGAEAFF; cdr3_nt: TGTGCCAGCAGCTCAGGTGCTGAAGCTTTCTTT
d_call: -; clone_size: -; v_call: TRBV2; j_call: TRBJ2-1; cdr3_aa: CASSEGGSVRNEQFF; cdr3_nt: TGTGCCAGCAGTGAAGGGGGGTCTGTGCGTAATGAGCAGTTCTTC
d_call: -; clone_size: -; v_call: TRBV6-6; j_call: TRBJ1-1; cdr3_aa: CASSLLPINLNTEAFF; cdr3_nt: TGTGCCAGCAGTTTGCTCCCAATTAATCTGAACACTGAAGCTTTCTTT
d_call: -; clone_size: -; v_call: TRBV15; j_call: TRBJ2-7; cdr3_aa: CATSALRGPTLSYEQYF; cdr3_nt: TGTGCCACCAGCGCCCTCCGGGGACCCACGCTCTCCTACGAGCAGTACTTC
d_call: -; clone_size: -; v_call: TRBV5-6; j_call: TRBJ1-6; cdr3_aa: CASSLSGGSYNSPLHF; cdr3_nt: TGTGCCAGCAGCTTGAGCGGAGGGTCCTATAATTCACCCCTCCACTTT
d_call: -; clone_size: -; v_call: TRBV5-1; j_call: TRBJ1-2; cdr3_aa: CASADSSPHYGYTF; cdr3_nt: TGCGCCAGCGCAGACAGCTCTCCCCACTATGGCTACACCTTC
d_call: -; clone_size: few; v_call: TRBV2; j_call: TRBJ1-6; cdr3_aa: CATRGQAREALHF; cdr3_nt: TGTGCCACCCGGGGGCAGGCTCGGGAGGCCCTCCACTTT
d_call: TRBD1; clone_size: -; v_call: TRBV5-1; j_call: TRBJ1-2; cdr3_aa: CASSLSGTEYGYTF; cdr3_nt: TGCGCCAGCAGCTTGTCCGGGACAGAATATGGCTACACCTTC
d_call: -; clone_size: -; v_call: TRBV27; j_call: TRBJ1-2; cdr3_aa: CASSLKSRAGVDGYTF; cdr3_nt: TGTGCCAGCAGTTTAAAATCTAGGGCAGGAGTGGATGGCTACACCTTC
d_call: -; clone_size: -; v_call: TRBV18; j_call: TRBJ1-1; cdr3_aa: CASSPRGVQNTEAFF; cdr3_nt: TGTGCCAGCTCACCACGTGGAGTTCAGAACACTGAAGCTTTCTTT
d_call: TRBD1; clone_size: few; v_call: TRBV4-1; j_call: TRBJ1-2; cdr3_aa: CASSPSGTGEGYTF; cdr3_nt: TGCGCCAGCAGCCCCTCTGGGACAGGGGAAGGCTACACCTTC
d_call: -; clone_size: -; v_call: TRBV2; j_call: TRBJ1-2; cdr3_aa: CASSEIRASPYGYTF; cdr3_nt: TGTGCCAGCAGTGAAATCCGGGCCAGTCCCTATGGCTACACCTTC
d_call: TRBD1; clone_size: -; v_call: TRBV30; j_call: TRBJ1-2; cdr3_aa: CAWSVGGQAAYGYTF; cdr3_nt: TGTGCCTGGAGTGTAGGTGGACAGGCCGCCTATGGCTACACCTTC
d_call: TRBD1; clone_size: -; v_call: TRBV4-2; j_call: TRBJ1-3; cdr3_aa: CASSQEQGAGNTIYF; cdr3_nt: TGTGCCAGCAGCCAAGAACAGGGGGCTGGAAACACCATATATTTT
d_call: -; clone_size: -; v_call: TRBV5-6; j_call: TRBJ1-1; cdr3_aa: CASSSPSRDTEAFF; cdr3_nt: TGTGCCAGCAGCTCCCCCTCTAGGGACACTGAAGCTTTCTTT
d_call: -; clone_size: -; v_call: TRBV27; j_call: TRBJ1-2; cdr3_aa: CASSLNGPSGYTF; cdr3_nt: TGTGCCAGCAGTTTAAATGGACCATCTGGCTACACCTTC
d_call: -; clone_size: -; v_call: TRBV20-1; j_call: TRBJ2-2; cdr3_aa: CSARDEGELFF; cdr3_nt: TGCAGTGCTAGAGATGAAGGGGAGCTGTTTTTT
d_call: TRBD2; clone_size: -; v_call: TRBV7-9; j_call: TRBJ2-1; cdr3_aa: CASSLVRAAGDPNEQFF; cdr3_nt: TGTGCCAGCAGCTTAGTTCGTGCCGCGGGGGACCCCAATGAGCAGTTCTTC
d_call: TRBD2; clone_size: -; v_call: TRBV6-1; j_call: TRBJ2-3; cdr3_aa: CASRPSGGTDTQYF; cdr3_nt: TGTGCCAGCAGACCTAGCGGGGGAACAGATACGCAGTATTTT
d_call: TRBD1; clone_size: -; v_call: TRBV6-1; j_call: TRBJ1-5; cdr3_aa: CASSDSDRRTGTQPQHF; cdr3_nt: TGTGCCAGCAGTGATTCGGATCGTAGGACAGGGACTCAGCCCCAGCATTTT
d_call: TRBD2; clone_size: few; v_call: TRBV23-1; j_call: TRBJ2-3; cdr3_aa: CASSRTSGGTTDTQYF; cdr3_nt: TGCGCCAGCAGTCGGACTAGCGGGGGGACCACAGATACGCAGTATTTT
d_call: -; clone_size: -; v_call: TRBV11-2; j_call: TRBJ1-4; cdr3_aa: CASSLDRRTGNEKLFF; cdr3_nt: TGTGCCAGCAGCTTAGATCGTCGGACCGGGAATGAAAAACTGTTTTTT
d_call: -; clone_size: -; v_call: TRBV11-3; j_call: TRBJ1-6; cdr3_aa: CASSESHNSPLHF; cdr3_nt: TGTGCCAGCAGCGAATCCCATAATTCACCCCTCCACTTT
d_call: -; clone_size: -; v_call: TRBV5-1; j_call: TRBJ1-4; cdr3_aa: CASSSTYGATNEKLFF; cdr3_nt: TGCGCCAGCAGCTCGACGTACGGTGCAACTAATGAAAAACTGTTTTTT
d_call: -; clone_size: -; v_call: TRBV18; j_call: TRBJ1-3; cdr3_aa: CATRGEQRGNTIYF; cdr3_nt: TGTGCCACGCGGGGTGAGCAGCGTGGAAACACCATATATTTT
d_call: -; clone_size: -; v_call: TRBV7-9; j_call: TRBJ1-2; cdr3_aa: CASSLQGPYGYTF; cdr3_nt: TGTGCCAGCAGCTTACAGGGTCCCTATGGCTACACCTTC
d_call: -; clone_size: -; v_call: TRBV19; j_call: TRBJ1-5; cdr3_aa: CASSMVGVGSNQPQHF; cdr3_nt: TGTGCCAGTAGTATGGTAGGGGTGGGGAGCAATCAGCCCCAGCATTTT